This TCR beta chain was observed in a study of T cell changes during pregnancy in multiple sclerosis (dated by TCRdb to 2018 to 2020). Regarding the research as a whole: The study looked at changes in the T cell repertoire across pregnancy in women with multiple sclerosis.

Remarks on this clone: Its antigen is not yet known. Per-nucleotide qualities are absent, and no much larger clonotype sits a single base away.

The CDR3, from cysteine to phenylalanine, totals 16 residues. CDR3 DNA only is kept here, 48 bases in frame from base 1. V has 8 bases trimmed and J has 1 base trimmed; junction bases matching no gene number 11. Taken from the germline V gene, the CDR1 and CDR2 loops are SQVTM and ANQGSEA. Library creation used the immunoSEQ multiplex PCR assay. Here the immuneACCESS table is served through TCRdb, limited to in-frame sequences with V and J called. Missing clones are a known gap in these copies; in checked studies unresolved V genes cover under half, and the rest lacks a known reason. Recorded for this sample are about 27,000 clones; 75% to 90% of them occurred a single time. The leading ten clones occupy roughly 17% of the sample.

This specimen was CD8+ T cells from peripheral blood mononuclear cells, taken in the second trimester of pregnancy. The chain employs TRBV29-1 and TRBJ2-1; 10 nucleotides in the junction match TRBD2. This receptor was identified in a female donor with multiple sclerosis, enrolled in a pregnancy study. The nucleotide sequence is given as TGCAGCACTCCGCCCCTAGCGGGAGCGTCCTACAATGAGCAGTTCTTC. Its translation reads: CSTPPLAGASYNEQFF.